This T cell receptor beta chain is from a study of blood T cells in healthy people across ages. The use of a sample-barcoded 5' primer and a J-beta primer mix characterized a second PCR of roughly 6 to 12 cycles. All samples gave at least 3 million CDR3-containing paired-end reads. TCRdb analysed the 5' RACE reads with MiXCR anew, one entry per CDR3 protein. The table lists 1,100,000 or so distinct CDR3 sequences, less than 50% of them singletons. This clonotype was counted once. The germline V gene has CDR1 SGHDN and CDR2 FVKESK. CDR3 length equals 14 residues. J lost 6 bases, V lost 2 bases, and 6 bases had no gene match.

Input material: blood. The gene calls are TRBV14 and TRBJ2-7; 8 bases align to TRBD2. The source is a woman between 55 and 75 years old in good health. Written as DNA, the CDR3 is TGTGCCAGCAGCCAACGGGGGGGAGGAATCGAGCAGTACTTC. Its translation: CASSQRGGGIEQYF.